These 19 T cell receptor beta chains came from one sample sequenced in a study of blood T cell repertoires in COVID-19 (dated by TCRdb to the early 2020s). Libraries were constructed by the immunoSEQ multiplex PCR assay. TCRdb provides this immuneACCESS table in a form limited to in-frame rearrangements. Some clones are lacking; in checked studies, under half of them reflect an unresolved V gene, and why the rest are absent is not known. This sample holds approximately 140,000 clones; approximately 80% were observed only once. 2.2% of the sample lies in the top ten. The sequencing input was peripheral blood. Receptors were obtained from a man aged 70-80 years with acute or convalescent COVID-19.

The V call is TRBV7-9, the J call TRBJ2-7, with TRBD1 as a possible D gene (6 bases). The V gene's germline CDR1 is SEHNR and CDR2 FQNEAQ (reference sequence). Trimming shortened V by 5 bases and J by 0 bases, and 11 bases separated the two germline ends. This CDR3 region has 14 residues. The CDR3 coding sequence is TGTGCCAGCAGCCACGACAGGATCTCCTACGAGCAGTACTTC. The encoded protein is CASSHDRISYEQYF.

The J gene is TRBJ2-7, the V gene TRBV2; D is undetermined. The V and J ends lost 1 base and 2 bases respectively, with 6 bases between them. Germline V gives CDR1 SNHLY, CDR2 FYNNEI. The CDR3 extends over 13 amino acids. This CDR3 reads CASSEDYPYEQYF. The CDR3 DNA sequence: TGTGCCAGCAGTGAAGACTACCCCTACGAGCAGTACTTC.

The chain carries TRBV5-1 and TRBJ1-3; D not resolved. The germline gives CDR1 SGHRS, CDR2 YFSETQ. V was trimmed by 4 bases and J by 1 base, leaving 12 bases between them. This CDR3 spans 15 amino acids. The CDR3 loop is CASSERAASGNTIYF. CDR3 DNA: TGCGCCAGCAGCGAGAGGGCGGCTTCTGGAAACACCATATATTTT.

CDR3 sequence reads: CASSPRQGEEKLFF. Written as DNA, the CDR3 is TGTGCCAGCAGCCCCAGACAGGGTGAGGAAAAACTGTTTTTT. V gene TRBV6-5 combines with J gene TRBJ1-4; 7 bases fit TRBD1. After removal of 6 bases from V and 8 bases from J, the junction contained 9 bases not matched to a gene. The CDR3 runs 14 residues. Germline values: CDR1 MNHEY, CDR2 SVGAGI.

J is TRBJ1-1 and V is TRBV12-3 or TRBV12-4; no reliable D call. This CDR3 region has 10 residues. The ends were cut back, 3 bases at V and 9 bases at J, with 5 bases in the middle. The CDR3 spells CASSLGKAFF. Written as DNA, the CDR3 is TGTGCCAGCAGTTTGGGCAAAGCTTTCTTT.

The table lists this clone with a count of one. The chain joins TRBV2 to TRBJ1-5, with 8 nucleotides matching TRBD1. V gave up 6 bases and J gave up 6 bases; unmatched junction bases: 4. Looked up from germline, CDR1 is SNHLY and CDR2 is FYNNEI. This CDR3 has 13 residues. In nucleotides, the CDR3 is TGTGCCAGCAGCGGTCAGGGGGCTCAGCCCCAGCATTTT. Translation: CASSGQGAQPQHF. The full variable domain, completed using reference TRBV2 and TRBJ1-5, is EPEVTQTPSHQVTQMGQEVILRCVPISNHLYFYWYRQILGQKVEFLVSFYNNEISEKSEIFDDQFSVERPDGSNFTLKIRSTKLEDSAMYFCASSGQGAQPQHFGDGTRLSIL.

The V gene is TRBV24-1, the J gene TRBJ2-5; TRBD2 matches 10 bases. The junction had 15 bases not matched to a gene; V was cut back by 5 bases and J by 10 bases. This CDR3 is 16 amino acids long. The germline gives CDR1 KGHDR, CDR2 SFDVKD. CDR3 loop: CATSAGVASGGKGQYF. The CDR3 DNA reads TGTGCCACCAGTGCGGGGGTGGCTAGCGGGGGAAAGGGCCAGTACTTC.

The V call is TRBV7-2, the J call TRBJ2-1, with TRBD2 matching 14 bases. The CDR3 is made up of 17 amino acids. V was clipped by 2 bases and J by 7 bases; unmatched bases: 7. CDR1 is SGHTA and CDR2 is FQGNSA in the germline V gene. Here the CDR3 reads CASSLLGTSGRVNEQFF. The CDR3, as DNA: TGTGCCAGCAGCTTACTTGGGACTAGCGGGAGAGTAAATGAGCAGTTCTTC.

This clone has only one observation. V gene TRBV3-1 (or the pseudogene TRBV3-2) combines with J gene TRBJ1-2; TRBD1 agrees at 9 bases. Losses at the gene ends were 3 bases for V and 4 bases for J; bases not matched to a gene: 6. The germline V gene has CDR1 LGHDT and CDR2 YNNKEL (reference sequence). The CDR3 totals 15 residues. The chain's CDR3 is CASSQATGGFYGYTF. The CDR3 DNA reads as TGTGCCAGCAGCCAGGCTACAGGGGGCTTCTATGGCTACACCTTC.

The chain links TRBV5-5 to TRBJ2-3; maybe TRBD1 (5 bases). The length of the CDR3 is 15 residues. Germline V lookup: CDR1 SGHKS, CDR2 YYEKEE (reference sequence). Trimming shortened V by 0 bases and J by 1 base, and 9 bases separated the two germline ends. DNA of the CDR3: TGTGCCAGCAGCTTGGATGGGGCCGGCACAGATACGCAGTATTTT. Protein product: CASSLDGAGTDTQYF.

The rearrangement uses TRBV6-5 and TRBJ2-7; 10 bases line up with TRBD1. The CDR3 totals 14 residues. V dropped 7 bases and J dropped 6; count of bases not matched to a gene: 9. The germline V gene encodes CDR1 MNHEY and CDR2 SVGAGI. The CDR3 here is CASINRDRGREQYF. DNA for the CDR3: TGTGCCAGCATCAACAGGGACAGGGGTCGCGAGCAGTACTTC.

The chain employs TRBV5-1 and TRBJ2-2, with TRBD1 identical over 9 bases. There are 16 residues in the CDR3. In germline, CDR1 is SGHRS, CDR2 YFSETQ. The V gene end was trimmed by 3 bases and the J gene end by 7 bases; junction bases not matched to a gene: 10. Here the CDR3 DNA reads TGCGCCAGCAGCTACTCACCGGGACAGGGTGGCGGGGAGCTGTTTTTT. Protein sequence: CASSYSPGQGGGELFF.

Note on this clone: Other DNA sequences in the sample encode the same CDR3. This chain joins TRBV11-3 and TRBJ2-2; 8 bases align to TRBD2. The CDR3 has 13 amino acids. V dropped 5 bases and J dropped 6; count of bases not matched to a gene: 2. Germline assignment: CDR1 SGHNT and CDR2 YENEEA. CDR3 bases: TGTGCCAGCAGCCGGGGGGGCCCCGGGGAGCTGTTTTTT. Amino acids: CASSRGGPGELFF. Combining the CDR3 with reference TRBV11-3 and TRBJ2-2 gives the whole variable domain EAGVVQSPRYKIIEKKQPVAFWCNPISGHNTLYWYLQNLGQGPELLIRYENEEAVDDSQLPKDRFSAERLKGVDSTLKIQPAELGDSAVYLCASSRGGPGELFFGEGSRLTVL.

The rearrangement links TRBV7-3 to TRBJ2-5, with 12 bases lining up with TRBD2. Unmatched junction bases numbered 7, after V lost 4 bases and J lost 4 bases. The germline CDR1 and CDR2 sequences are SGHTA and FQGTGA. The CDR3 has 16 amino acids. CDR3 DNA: TGTGCCAGCAGCTGGTCGGGACTAGCGGGCCCAGAGACCCAGTACTTC. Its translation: CASSWSGLAGPETQYF.

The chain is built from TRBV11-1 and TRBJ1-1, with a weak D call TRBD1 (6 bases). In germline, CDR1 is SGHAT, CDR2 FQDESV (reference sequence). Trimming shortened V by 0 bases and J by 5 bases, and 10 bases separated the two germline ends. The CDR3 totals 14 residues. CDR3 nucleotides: TGTGCCAGCAGCTTAGCACAGGGAATGACTGAAGCTTTCTTT. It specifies CASSLAQGMTEAFF.

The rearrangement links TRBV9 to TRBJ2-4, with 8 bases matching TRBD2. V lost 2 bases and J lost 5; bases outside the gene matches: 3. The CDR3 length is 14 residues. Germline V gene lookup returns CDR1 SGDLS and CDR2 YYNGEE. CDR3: CASSVGSGENIQYF. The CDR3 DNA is TGTGCCAGCAGCGTCGGTAGCGGGGAAAACATTCAGTACTTC.

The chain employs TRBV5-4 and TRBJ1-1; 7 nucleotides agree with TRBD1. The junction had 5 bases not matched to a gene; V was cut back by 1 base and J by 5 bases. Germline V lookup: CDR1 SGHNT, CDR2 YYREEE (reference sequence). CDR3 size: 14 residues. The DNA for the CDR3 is TGTGCCAGCAGCTTGACAGGGGTGGAGACTGAAGCTTTCTTT. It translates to CASSLTGVETEAFF.

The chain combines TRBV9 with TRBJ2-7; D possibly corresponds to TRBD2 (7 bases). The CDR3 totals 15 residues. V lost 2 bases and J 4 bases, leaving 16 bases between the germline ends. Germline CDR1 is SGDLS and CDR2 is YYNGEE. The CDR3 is CASSVLGGPIYEQYF. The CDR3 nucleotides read TGTGCCAGCAGCGTTTTGGGGGGGCCTATTTACGAGCAGTACTTC.

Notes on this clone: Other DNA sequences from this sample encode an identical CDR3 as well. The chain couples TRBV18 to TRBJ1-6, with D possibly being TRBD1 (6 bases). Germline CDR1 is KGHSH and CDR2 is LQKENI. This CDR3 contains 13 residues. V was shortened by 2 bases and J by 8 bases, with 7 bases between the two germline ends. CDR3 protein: CASSPNRDSPLHF. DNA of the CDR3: TGTGCCAGCTCACCAAACAGGGATTCACCCCTCCACTTT.